Below, 24 T cell receptor beta chains from the same sample are listed, as sequenced in a study of blood T cells in healthy people across ages. Alongside a J-beta primer mix, a sample-barcoded 5' primer served in a second PCR lasting about 7 to 11 cycles. TCRdb re-analysed the 5' RACE reads in MiXCR, keeping a single row per CDR3 protein. The profile shows more than 1,400,000 distinct CDR3 sequences, around 42% of them singletons. Sample: blood. These receptors were taken from a woman younger than 35 in good health.

This clonotype was observed a handful of times. V gene TRBV7-9 combines with J gene TRBJ2-1; 11 bases line up with TRBD2. With 4 bases clipped from V and 7 bases from J, the junction kept 6 bases outside the gene matches. Germline V lookup: CDR1 SEHNR, CDR2 FQNEAQ (reference sequence). The CDR3 spans 15 residues. CDR3 protein: CASSWGSGGANEQFF. DNA for the CDR3: TGTGCCAGCAGCTGGGGTAGCGGGGGGGCTAATGAGCAGTTCTTC.

V is TRBV6-1 and J is TRBJ2-1; 10 bases fit TRBD2. The J call is uncertain, as TRBJ2-7 better fits the DNA end. CDR1 is MNHNS, CDR2 SASEGT, per germline. The CDR3 consists of 15 residues. The CDR3 reads CASCQREGDYNEQYF. The CDR3 coding sequence is TGTGCCAGTTGCCAGCGGGAGGGAGATTACAATGAGCAGTACTTC.

This clonotype came up a few times. The V call is TRBV12-3 or TRBV12-4, the J call TRBJ2-5; perhaps TRBD1 as D (6 bases). The J call may be in error: the DNA end matches TRBJ2-7 better. This CDR3 has 15 amino acids. Written as DNA, the CDR3 is TGTGCCAGCAGCCCAGGGGTCGGCAGGCGGTACGAGCAGTACTTC. Its translation: CASSPGVGRRYEQYF.

The rearrangement links TRBV3-1 to TRBJ2-7; 9 bases map to TRBD1. The germline V gene has CDR1 LGHDT and CDR2 YNNKEL (reference sequence). The CDR3 is made up of 15 amino acids. The trim removed 4 bases at V and 3 bases at J, leaving 7 bases unmatched. The chain's CDR3 is CASSPTRGQGYEQYF. The CDR3 bases are TGTGCCAGCAGCCCCACACGGGGACAGGGCTACGAGCAGTACTTC.

The V call is TRBV2, the J call TRBJ2-7; D ambiguous. The assigned J gene may be wrong: the sequence end matches TRBJ2-5 better. In germline, CDR1 is SNHLY, CDR2 FYNNEI. The CDR3 extends over 14 amino acids. CDR3 loop: CASRNPLLKETQYF. Here the CDR3 DNA reads TGTGCCAGCAGAAATCCCCTATTAAAAGAGACCCAGTACTTC.

The V gene is TRBV5-6, the J gene TRBJ1-2; no clear D. CDR1 and CDR2 from the germline V gene are SGHDT and YYEEEE. The CDR3 has 13 amino acids. V was clipped by 3 bases and J by 5 bases, with 11 bases between them. CDR3 DNA: TGTGCCAGCAGCTCGGACGCAGTGTATGGCTACACCTTC. Translated: CASSSDAVYGYTF.

This clonotype turned up a few times. The chain employs TRBV5-1 and TRBJ2-1; tentatively, D is TRBD1 (5 bases). Germline V gene data show CDR1 as SGHRS and CDR2 as YFSETQ. V was clipped by 0 bases and J by 5 bases, with 9 bases between them. The CDR3 spans 14 residues. The CDR3 here is CASSLDPTDNEQFF. The CDR3 DNA reads as TGCGCCAGCAGCTTGGACCCGACAGACAATGAGCAGTTCTTC.

This rearrangement joins TRBV5-1 to TRBJ1-1; D uncertain. CDR1 is SGHRS and CDR2 is YFSETQ in the germline V gene. The CDR3 extends over 15 amino acids. The germline V and J ends were trimmed by 3 bases and 2 bases, with 14 bases remaining between them. The chain's CDR3 is CASSSGWESNTEAFF. The CDR3 nucleotides are TGCGCCAGCAGCTCGGGTTGGGAATCTAACACTGAAGCTTTCTTT.

This chain uses TRBV14 with TRBJ1-1; D not resolved. The germline CDR1 and CDR2 sequences are SGHDN and FVKESK. V gave up 6 bases and J gave up 7 bases, with 21 bases separating them. This CDR3 spans 15 amino acids. The CDR3 here is CASSHEPGGWNEAFF. The CDR3 bases are TGTGCCAGCAGTCACGAACCGGGAGGGTGGAATGAAGCTTTCTTT.

This chain links TRBV29-1 with TRBJ2-1, with 7 bases aligning to TRBD1. The last part of the DNA fits TRBJ2-7 better; the J call may be wrong. The CDR3 has 14 residues. The germline V gene encodes CDR1 SQVTM and CDR2 ANQGSEA. The CDR3, as DNA: TGCAGCGTTGAGACAGGGAAGGGCTACAATGAGCAGTACTTC. It codes for CSVETGKGYNEQYF.

Worth noting for this clonotype: One end of the junction fails to match germline, which may point to a read error. The chain combines TRBV2 with TRBJ2-1; 8 bases fit TRBD2. CDR1 is SNHLY and CDR2 is FYNNEI in the germline V gene. The CDR3 is made up of 15 amino acids. The CDR3 DNA follows: TGTACCAGCAGTGAAGACGGACTAGCCGAGAATGAGCAGTTCTTC. This codes for CTSSEDGLAENEQFF.

This chain links TRBV20-1 with TRBJ1-3; TRBD1 agrees at 7 bases. Germline CDR1 DFQATT, CDR2 SNEGSKA (reference sequence). The CDR3 contains 16 residues. V shed 6 bases, J shed 1 base, and the junction held 12 bases outside the gene matches. The CDR3 is CSAAVGVQGSGNTIYF. The CDR3 nucleotides are TGCAGTGCAGCGGTGGGCGTACAGGGGTCTGGAAACACCATATATTTT.

The J gene is TRBJ2-7, the V gene TRBV27; D call uncertain. The CDR3 has 13 residues. Trimming took off 6 bases at V and 7 bases at J, with 16 bases between the two ends. CDR1 and CDR2 from the germline V gene are MNHEY and SMNVEV (reference sequence). The CDR3 coding sequence is TGTGCCAGCAGGACCGGAAGGGCCAATGAGCAGTACTTC. Translating gives CASRTGRANEQYF.

The chain joins TRBV7-9 to TRBJ2-1, with TRBD1 matching 9 bases. V was pared by 5 bases and J by 9 bases, with 8 bases of the junction left unmatched. This CDR3 is 14 amino acids long. Germline values: CDR1 SEHNR, CDR2 FQNEAQ (reference sequence). Written as DNA, the CDR3 is TGTGCCAGCAGCACCACCGGGACAGGGCTTGAGCAGTTCTTC. Its protein is CASSTTGTGLEQFF. Using reference TRBV7-9 and TRBJ2-1 for the parts outside the CDR3, the full variable domain is DTGVSQNPRHKITKRGQNVTFRCDPISEHNRLYWYRQTLGQGPEFLTYFQNEAQLEKSRLLSDRFSAERPKGSFSTLEIQRTEQGDSAMYLCASSTTGTGLEQFFGPGTRLTVL.

Remarks on this clonotype: Relative to the germline gene, one junction end is altered; a read error may explain this. This chain joins TRBV7-9 and TRBJ1-1, with D tentatively TRBD1 (6 bases). In germline, CDR1 is SEHNR, CDR2 FQNEAQ (reference sequence). The CDR3 runs 13 residues. The CDR3 is CAGSTTGRTEAFF. CDR3 DNA: TGTGCCGGCAGCACAACAGGGCGGACTGAAGCTTTCTTT.

This sequence joins TRBV5-5 and TRBJ1-1; no definite D call. The CDR3 contains 14 residues. The germline V gene encodes CDR1 SGHKS and CDR2 YYEKEE (reference sequence). V shed 1 base and J shed 0 bases, with 7 bases lying between them. The CDR3 region is CASSLQRMNTEAFF. Written as DNA, the CDR3 is TGTGCCAGCAGCTTGCAGAGAATGAACACTGAAGCTTTCTTT.

Ten or more counts support this clonotype. The chain uses TRBV29-1 and TRBJ1-2; no definite D call. The V end lost 4 bases, the J end lost 1 base, and 7 bases lay between the germline ends. Germline V CDR1 and CDR2: SQVTM, ANQGSEA. The CDR3 has 12 residues. The CDR3 sequence: CSVASSNYGYTF. Here the CDR3 DNA reads TGCAGCGTTGCATCCAGTAACTATGGCTACACCTTC.

The genes are TRBV4-1 and TRBJ2-7; 7 bases line up with TRBD1. V gave up 1 base and J gave up 0 bases; unmatched junction bases: 6. Germline V gene lookup returns CDR1 MGHRA and CDR2 YSYEKL. CDR3 length equals 16 residues. The chain's CDR3 is CASSQGRQGSSYEQYF. The CDR3 bases are TGCGCCAGCAGCCAAGGTAGACAGGGCAGCTCCTACGAGCAGTACTTC.

This rearrangement joins TRBV12-3 or TRBV12-4 to TRBJ2-5; D is possibly TRBD1 or TRBD2 (5 bases each). The DNA end favors TRBJ2-7, so the J call may be wrong. The CDR3 contains 14 residues. CDR3 bases: TGTGCCAGCAGTGATAGCCGTGGGGGAGCCGAGCAGTACTTC. Translated: CASSDSRGGAEQYF.

This chain joins TRBV20-1 and TRBJ2-3; D is uncertain. Germline CDR1 DFQATT, CDR2 SNEGSKA (reference sequence). The CDR3 totals 13 residues. Trimming took off 0 bases at V and 5 bases at J, with 9 bases between the two ends. CDR3 sequence reads: CSAREGPEDTQYF. The CDR3 nucleotides read TGCAGTGCTAGAGAGGGCCCAGAAGATACGCAGTATTTT.

This clonotype was counted a few times. CDR3 protein: CASSPLGVGETQYF. The CDR3 bases are TGCGCCAGCAGCCCCCTTGGTGTCGGAGAGACCCAGTACTTC. The V call is TRBV5-1, the J call TRBJ2-5; D call uncertain. The germline CDR1 and CDR2 sequences are SGHRS and YFSETQ. V was pared by 4 bases and J by 4 bases, with 14 bases between. This CDR3 comprises 14 residues.

V usage is TRBV21-1 and J usage is TRBJ2-5; the table gives TRBD1 as D, unverified against the DNA. TRBV21-1 is an annotated pseudogene. CDR3 length equals 18 residues. This CDR3 is CASSKVGNRGKEYGEQYF. DNA for the CDR3: TGTGCCAGCAGCAAGGTTGGCAACAGGGGGAAGGAGTACGGGGAGCAGTACTTC.

The chain is built from TRBV3-1 and TRBJ2-1, with 8 positions matching TRBD2. This CDR3 has 17 residues. CDR1 and CDR2 (germline): LGHDT, YNNKEL (reference sequence). Losses at the gene ends were 0 bases for V and 3 bases for J; bases not matched to a gene: 7. The CDR3 DNA is TGTGCCAGCAGCCAAGATGGGAGCGGGGGAAACTACAATGAGCAGTTCTTC. Its protein is CASSQDGSGGNYNEQFF.

The chain uses TRBV9 and TRBJ2-3, with TRBD2 identical over 8 bases. The CDR3 covers 18 residues. CDR1 is SGDLS and CDR2 is YYNGEE in the germline V gene. V lost 0 bases to trimming and J lost 3 bases; unmatched junction nucleotides: 12. CDR3 protein: CASSVVPSPTGGTDTQYF. For the CDR3, the DNA is TGTGCCAGCAGCGTAGTCCCCTCCCCAACGGGGGGGACAGATACGCAGTATTTT.